Presented here are 19 T cell receptor beta chains from one specimen sequenced in a study of T cell responses to AZD1222 COVID-19 vaccine. Some clones are missing from TCRdb's copy, which holds only in-frame ones; the method was immunoSEQ multiplex PCR. The repertoire consists of about 160,000 clones, with 94% occurring once and the leading ten covering under 6%. Here the sequenced sample was peripheral blood, taken 28 days after the second AZD1222 dose. Every receptor here comes from an adult who received the AZD1222 COVID-19 vaccine.

This clone was observed once. The genes are TRBV15 and TRBJ2-1, with TRBD1 as a possible D gene (5 bases). Deletions cut 5 bases from V and 4 bases from J, with 12 bases between. The germline V gene has CDR1 LNHNV and CDR2 YYDKDF (reference sequence). There are 14 residues in the CDR3. This chain's CDR3 is CATSLQGAYNEQFF. The DNA of the CDR3 is TGTGCCACCAGCCTGCAGGGCGCTTACAATGAGCAGTTCTTC.

V gene TRBV29-1 combines with J gene TRBJ1-5; 7 bases are shared with TRBD1. After removal of 4 bases from V and 6 bases from J, the junction contained 6 bases not matched to a gene. CDR1 and CDR2 (germline): SQVTM, ANQGSEA. The length of the CDR3 is 13 residues. The CDR3 DNA reads TGCAGCGTTGGGGGGACAGCGGGTCAGCCCCAGCATTTT. As protein: CSVGGTAGQPQHF.

The genes are TRBV2 and TRBJ1-2; 7 nucleotides align to TRBD1. J was trimmed by 1 base and V by 3 bases; bases with no gene match: 2. The CDR3 is made up of 14 amino acids. Germline CDR1 SNHLY, CDR2 FYNNEI. The CDR3 sequence is CASSDRGDNYGYTF. The DNA of the CDR3 is TGTGCCAGCAGTGACAGGGGGGATAACTATGGCTACACCTTC.

This chain links TRBV28 with TRBJ1-2; 10 positions match TRBD1. The V segment lost 4 bases and the J segment 1 base; nucleotides outside the gene matches: 9. CDR1 is MDHEN, CDR2 SYDVKM, per germline. CDR3 length: 17 amino acids. CDR3 region: CASSSLGTGVYNYGYTF. As DNA, the CDR3 is TGTGCCAGCAGTTCCCTCGGGACAGGGGTCTATAACTATGGCTACACCTTC.

The CDR3, as DNA: TGTGCCAGCAGTAGGGGCAGGGGGCAGGGCTACACCTTC. Its protein is CASSRGRGQGYTF. The rearrangement joins TRBV27 to TRBJ1-2; 8 bases map to TRBD1. V dropped 5 bases and J dropped 8; count of bases not matched to a gene: 7. Germline V gene lookup returns CDR1 MNHEY and CDR2 SMNVEV (reference sequence). The CDR3 loop spans 13 amino acids.

The rearrangement joins TRBV2 to TRBJ1-6; no firm D call. CDR3 size: 15 residues. Germline lookup yields CDR1 SNHLY and CDR2 FYNNEI. V was pared by 7 bases and J by 6 bases, with 16 bases between. This CDR3 is CASMKVAGVNSPLHF. The CDR3 DNA reads TGTGCCAGCATGAAGGTTGCTGGAGTTAATTCACCCCTCCACTTT.

The chain employs TRBV20-1 and TRBJ2-7; D might be TRBD2 (6 bases). Trimming left V 3 bases short and J 7 bases short, with 19 bases between. CDR3 length: 14 residues. Germline CDR1 is DFQATT and CDR2 is SNEGSKA (reference sequence). CDR3: CSASYAPGLGEQYF. CDR3 DNA sequence: TGCAGTGCTAGTTACGCCCCGGGACTTGGTGAGCAGTACTTC.

The V and J genes are TRBV5-1 and TRBJ2-7, with D tentatively TRBD2 (6 bases). The germline V gene encodes CDR1 SGHRS and CDR2 YFSETQ. V lost 4 bases to trimming and J lost 5 bases, with 19 bases between them. The CDR3 covers 15 residues. This CDR3 reads CASSAWATGEHEQYF. CDR3 in DNA: TGCGCCAGCAGCGCCTGGGCAACGGGGGAGCACGAGCAGTACTTC.

This chain joins TRBV28 and TRBJ1-5; 7 bases match TRBD1. CDR1 is MDHEN, CDR2 SYDVKM, per germline. The CDR3 is 13 residues long. Trimming cost V 6 bases and J 9 bases; bases outside gene matches: 8. The CDR3 coding sequence is TGTGCCAGCAGCCCACGGGACAGCCGGCCCCAGCATTTT. It codes for CASSPRDSRPQHF.

The chain combines TRBV11-2 with TRBJ2-7; 7 bases align to TRBD2. The V segment lost 1 base and the J segment 2 bases; nucleotides outside the gene matches: 2. Per germline, CDR1 SGHAT and CDR2 FQNNGV. The CDR3 has 14 amino acids. CDR3 sequence reads: CASSLGGTTYEQYF. In DNA form, the CDR3 reads TGTGCCAGCAGCTTAGGGGGGACTACCTACGAGCAGTACTTC.

This chain uses TRBV9 with TRBJ1-1; D remains unclear. The V end lost 0 bases, the J end lost 4 bases, and 10 bases lay between the germline ends. The CDR3 has 14 amino acids. Germline assignment: CDR1 SGDLS and CDR2 YYNGEE. The CDR3 here is CASSVVTVGTEAFF. The CDR3 DNA reads as TGTGCCAGCAGCGTAGTAACGGTGGGCACTGAAGCTTTCTTT.

The chain couples TRBV18 to TRBJ1-1, with 8 bases identical to TRBD1. The CDR3 is 14 amino acids. The germline gives CDR1 KGHSH, CDR2 LQKENI. The V segment lost 3 bases and the J segment 3 bases; nucleotides outside the gene matches: 3. The CDR3: CASSPPGQDTEAFF. The CDR3 nucleotides are TGTGCCAGCTCACCTCCGGGACAGGACACTGAAGCTTTCTTT.

The chain recombines TRBV28 with TRBJ2-1; unclear D gene. Germline assignment: CDR1 MDHEN and CDR2 SYDVKM. The CDR3 runs 13 residues. The V end was cut by 2 bases, the J end by 5 bases, with 7 bases between. Here the CDR3 reads CASSLGPNNEQFF. CDR3 in DNA: TGTGCCAGCAGTTTAGGGCCAAACAATGAGCAGTTCTTC.

The rearrangement joins TRBV27 to TRBJ2-1, with a weak D call TRBD2 (6 bases). The V end lost 7 bases, the J end lost 7 bases, and 17 bases lay between the germline ends. Germline V gene data show CDR1 as MNHEY and CDR2 as SMNVEV (reference sequence). The CDR3 contains 14 residues. CDR3 in DNA: TGTGCCAGCACCCATCTGGACGGGAGAAATGAGCAGTTCTTC. As protein: CASTHLDGRNEQFF.

This clone occurred a few times. The CDR3 DNA reads as TGTGCCACCAGCAGGTTTAGCTCCTACGAGCAGTACTTC. Its translation is CATSRFSSYEQYF. The gene calls are TRBV15 and TRBJ2-7; no reliable D call. V was cut by 3 bases and J by 0 bases, with 6 bases left in between. Germline-derived CDR1 and CDR2 are LNHNV and YYDKDF (reference sequence). The length of the CDR3 is 13 residues.

The chain has TRBV19 and TRBJ1-2; 7 bases match TRBD1. From germline, CDR1 is LNHDA and CDR2 SQIVND (reference sequence). The V gene end was trimmed by 1 base and the J gene end by 8 bases; junction bases not matched to a gene: 13. CDR3 length equals 16 residues. CDR3 nucleotides: TGTGCCAGTAGTATAGTAGGGGGCGCTGAGACAGGAGGCTACACCTTC. Translation gives CASSIVGGAETGGYTF.

In this sample, this clone turned up once. Here the CDR3 reads CASSPKDRGNYGYTF. The CDR3 DNA is TGTGCCAGCAGCCCGAAAGACAGGGGAAACTATGGCTACACCTTC. The rearrangement links TRBV5-8 to TRBJ1-2; 8 positions agree with TRBD1. Germline values: CDR1 SGHTS, CDR2 YDEGEE. V dropped 4 bases and J dropped 2; count of bases not matched to a gene: 7. The CDR3 totals 15 residues.

In DNA form, the CDR3 reads TGTGCCAGCAGCGCCACTAAAATAGGCAATGAGCAGTTCTTC. Its protein is CASSATKIGNEQFF. This chain connects TRBV27 to TRBJ2-1; unclear D gene. Trimming stripped 6 bases from V and 6 bases from J, with 15 bases between. The CDR3 sequence is 14 residues long. Germline CDR1 and CDR2: MNHEY and SMNVEV (reference sequence).

This sequence joins TRBV18 and TRBJ2-3, with unresolved D. Between the trimmed V and J ends, which lost 0 bases and 4 bases, there was a span of 8 bases. There are 14 residues in the CDR3. CDR1 KGHSH and CDR2 LQKENI come from the germline V gene. This CDR3 reads CASSPPSPPDTQYF. CDR3 DNA: TGTGCCAGCTCACCACCTAGCCCGCCAGATACGCAGTATTTT. Supplemented by reference TRBV18 and TRBJ2-3, the full variable domain reads NAGVMQNPRHLVRRRGQEARLRCSPMKGHSHVYWYRQLPEEGLKFMVYLQKENIIDESGMPKERFSAEFPKEGPSILRIQQVVRGDSAAYFCASSPPSPPDTQYFGPGTRLTVL.